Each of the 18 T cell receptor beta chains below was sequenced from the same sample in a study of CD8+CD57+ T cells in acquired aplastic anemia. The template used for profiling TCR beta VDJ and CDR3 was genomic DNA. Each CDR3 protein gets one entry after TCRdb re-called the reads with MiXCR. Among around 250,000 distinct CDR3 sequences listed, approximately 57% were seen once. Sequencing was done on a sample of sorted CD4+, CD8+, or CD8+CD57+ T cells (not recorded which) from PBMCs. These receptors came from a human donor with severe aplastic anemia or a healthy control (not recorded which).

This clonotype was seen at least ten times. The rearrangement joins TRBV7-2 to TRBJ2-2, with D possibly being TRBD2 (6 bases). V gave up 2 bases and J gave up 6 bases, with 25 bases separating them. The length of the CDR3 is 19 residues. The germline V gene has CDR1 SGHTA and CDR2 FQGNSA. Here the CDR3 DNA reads TGTGCCAGCAGCTTACATGGCGTAAACTGGGGGGTGAGGGCCGGGGAGCTGTTTTTT. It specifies CASSLHGVNWGVRAGELFF. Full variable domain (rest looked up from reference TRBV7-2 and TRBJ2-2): GAGVSQSPSNKVTEKGKDVELRCDPISGHTALYWYRQSLGQGLEFLIYFQGNSAPDKSGLPSDRFSAERTGGSVSTLTIQRTQQEDSAVYLCASSLHGVNWGVRAGELFFGEGSRLTVL.

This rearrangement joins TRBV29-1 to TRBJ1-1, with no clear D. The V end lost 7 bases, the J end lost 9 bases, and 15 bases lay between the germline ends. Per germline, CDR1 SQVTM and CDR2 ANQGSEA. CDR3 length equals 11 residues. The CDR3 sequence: CSAAMDEKAFF. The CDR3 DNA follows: TGCAGCGCCGCAATGGACGAAAAAGCTTTCTTT.

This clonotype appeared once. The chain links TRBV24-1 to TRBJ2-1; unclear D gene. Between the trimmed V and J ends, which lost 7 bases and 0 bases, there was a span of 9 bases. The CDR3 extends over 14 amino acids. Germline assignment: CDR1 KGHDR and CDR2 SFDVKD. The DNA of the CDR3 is TGTGCCACCAGGGGAAAGCCCTCCTACAATGAGCAGTTCTTC. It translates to CATRGKPSYNEQFF.

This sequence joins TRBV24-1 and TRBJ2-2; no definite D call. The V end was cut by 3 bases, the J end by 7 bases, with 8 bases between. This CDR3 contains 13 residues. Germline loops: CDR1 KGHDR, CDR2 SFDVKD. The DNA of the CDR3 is TGTGCCACCAGTGATGGGTCTGGCGGGGAGCTGTTTTTT. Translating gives CATSDGSGGELFF.

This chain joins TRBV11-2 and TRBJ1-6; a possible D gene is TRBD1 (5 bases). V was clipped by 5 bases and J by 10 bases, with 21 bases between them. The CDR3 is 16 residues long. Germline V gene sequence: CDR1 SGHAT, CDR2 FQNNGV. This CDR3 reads CASSAVQGVRLSPLHF. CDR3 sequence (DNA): TGTGCCAGCAGCGCCGTCCAGGGCGTCAGGCTCTCACCCCTCCACTTT. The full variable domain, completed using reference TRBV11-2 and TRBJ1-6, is EAGVAQSPRYKIIEKRQSVAFWCNPISGHATLYWYQQILGQGPKLLIQFQNNGVVDDSQLPKDRFSAERLKGVDSTLKIQPAKLEDSAVYLCASSAVQGVRLSPLHFGNGTRLTVT.

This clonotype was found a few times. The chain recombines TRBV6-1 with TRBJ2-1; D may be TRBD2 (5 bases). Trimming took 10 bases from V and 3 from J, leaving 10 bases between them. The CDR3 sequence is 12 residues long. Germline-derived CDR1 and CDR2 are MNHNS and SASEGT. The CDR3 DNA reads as TGTGCCATCGGGGTTATCTACAATGAGCAGTTCTTC. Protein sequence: CAIGVIYNEQFF.

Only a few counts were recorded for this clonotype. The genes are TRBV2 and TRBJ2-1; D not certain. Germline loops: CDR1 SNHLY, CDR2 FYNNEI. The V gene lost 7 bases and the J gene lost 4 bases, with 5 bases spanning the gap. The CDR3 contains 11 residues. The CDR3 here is CASNEYNEQFF. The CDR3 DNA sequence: TGTGCCAGCAACGAGTACAATGAGCAGTTCTTC. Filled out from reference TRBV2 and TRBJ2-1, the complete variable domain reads EPEVTQTPSHQVTQMGQEVILRCVPISNHLYFYWYRQILGQKVEFLVSFYNNEISEKSEIFDDQFSVERPDGSNFTLKIRSTKLEDSAMYFCASNEYNEQFFGPGTRLTVL.

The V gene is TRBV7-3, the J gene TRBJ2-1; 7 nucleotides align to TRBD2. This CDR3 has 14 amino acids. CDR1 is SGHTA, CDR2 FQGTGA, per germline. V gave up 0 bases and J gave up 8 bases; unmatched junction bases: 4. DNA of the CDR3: TGTGCCAGCAGCTTAACGGTTGCGGGGGATGAGCAGTTCTTC. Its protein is CASSLTVAGDEQFF.

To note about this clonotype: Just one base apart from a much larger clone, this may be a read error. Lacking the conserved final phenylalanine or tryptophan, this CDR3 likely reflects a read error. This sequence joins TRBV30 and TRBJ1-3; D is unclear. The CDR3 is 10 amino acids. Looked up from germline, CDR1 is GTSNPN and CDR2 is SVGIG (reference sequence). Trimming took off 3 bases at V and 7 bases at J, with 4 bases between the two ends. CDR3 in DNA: TGTGCCTGGAGATCGAACACCATATATCTT. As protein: CAWRSNTIYL.

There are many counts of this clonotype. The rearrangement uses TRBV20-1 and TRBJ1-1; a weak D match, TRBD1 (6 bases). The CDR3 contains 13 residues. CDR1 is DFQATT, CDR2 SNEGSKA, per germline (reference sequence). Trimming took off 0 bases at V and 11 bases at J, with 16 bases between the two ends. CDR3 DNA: TGCAGTGCTAGAGAGACAGGAAGATATGAGGCTTTCTTT. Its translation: CSARETGRYEAFF.

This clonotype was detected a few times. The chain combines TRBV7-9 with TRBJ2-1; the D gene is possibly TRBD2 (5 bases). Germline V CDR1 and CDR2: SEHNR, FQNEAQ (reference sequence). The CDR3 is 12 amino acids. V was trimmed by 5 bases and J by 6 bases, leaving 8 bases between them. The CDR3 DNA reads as TGTGCCAGCAGCGCTACTAGCAATGAGCAGTTCTTC. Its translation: CASSATSNEQFF.

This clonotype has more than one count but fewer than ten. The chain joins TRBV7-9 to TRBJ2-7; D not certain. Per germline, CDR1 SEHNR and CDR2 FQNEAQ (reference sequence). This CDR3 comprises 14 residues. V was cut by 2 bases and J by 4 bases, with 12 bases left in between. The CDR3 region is CASSLHNEPYEQYF. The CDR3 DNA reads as TGTGCCAGCAGCTTACATAACGAGCCGTACGAGCAGTACTTC.

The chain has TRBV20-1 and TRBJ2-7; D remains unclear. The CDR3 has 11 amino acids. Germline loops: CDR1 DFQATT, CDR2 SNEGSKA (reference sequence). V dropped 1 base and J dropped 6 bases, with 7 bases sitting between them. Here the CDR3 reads CSARGPGEQYF. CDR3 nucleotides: TGCAGTGCTAGAGGCCCGGGCGAGCAGTACTTC.

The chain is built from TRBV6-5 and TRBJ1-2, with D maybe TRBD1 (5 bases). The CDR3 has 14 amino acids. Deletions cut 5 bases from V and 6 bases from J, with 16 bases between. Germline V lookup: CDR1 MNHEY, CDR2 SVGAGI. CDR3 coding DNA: TGTGCCAGCAGTGGTTTGGGGCCGTTGGATGGCTACACCTTC. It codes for CASSGLGPLDGYTF.

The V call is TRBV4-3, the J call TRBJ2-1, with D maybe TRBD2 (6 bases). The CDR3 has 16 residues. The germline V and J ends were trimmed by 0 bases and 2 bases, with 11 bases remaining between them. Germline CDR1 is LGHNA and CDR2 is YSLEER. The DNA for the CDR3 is TGCGCCAGCAGCCAAGAGTGGCGGGGCCCCTACAATGAGCAGTTCTTC. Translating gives CASSQEWRGPYNEQFF.

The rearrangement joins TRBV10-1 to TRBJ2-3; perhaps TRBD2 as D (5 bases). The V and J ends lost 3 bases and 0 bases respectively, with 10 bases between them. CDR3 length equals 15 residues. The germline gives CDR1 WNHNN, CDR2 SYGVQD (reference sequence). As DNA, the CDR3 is TGCGCCAGCAGTGAAGCGAGCGGTAGCACAGATACGCAGTATTTT. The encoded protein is CASSEASGSTDTQYF.

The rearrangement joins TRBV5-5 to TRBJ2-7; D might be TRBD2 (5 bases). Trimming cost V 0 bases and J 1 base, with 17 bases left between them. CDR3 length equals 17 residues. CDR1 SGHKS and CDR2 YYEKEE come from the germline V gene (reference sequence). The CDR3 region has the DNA TGTGCCAGCAGCTTGGTTAAGAGGGAGCCGAGGTCCTACGAGCAGTACTTC. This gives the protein CASSLVKREPRSYEQYF. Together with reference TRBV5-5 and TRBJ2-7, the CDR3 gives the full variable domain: DAGVTQSPTHLIKTRGQQVTLRCSPISGHKSVSWYQQVLGQGPQFIFQYYEKEERGRGNFPDRFSARQFPNYSSELNVNALLLGDSALYLCASSLVKREPRSYEQYFGPGTRLTVT.

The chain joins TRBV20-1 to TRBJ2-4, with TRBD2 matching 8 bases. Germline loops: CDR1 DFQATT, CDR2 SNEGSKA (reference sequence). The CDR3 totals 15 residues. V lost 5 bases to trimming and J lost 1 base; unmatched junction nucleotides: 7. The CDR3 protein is CSAPGRGGAKNIQYF. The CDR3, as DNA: TGCAGTGCTCCAGGACGGGGGGGGGCCAAAAACATTCAGTACTTC.